Listed below are T cell receptor beta chains from one sample, sequenced in a study of blood T cell repertoires in COVID-19. TCRdb's copy holds only in-frame clones and misses some; the assay was immunoSEQ multiplex PCR. This sample has some 120,000 clones; 70% to 90% occur once, and the top ten carry about 18%. The sequencing sample was made of peripheral blood. These receptors were collected from a woman in her forties or fifties who had recovered from COVID-19. Both conserved end residues are part of each CDR3. Fields, in order: D gene, V gene, clone size, CDR3 length, J gene, CDR3 DNA, CDR3 protein. A D gene is named only where the DNA matches it firmly. The size of a clone is reported for some rows only, either as once, few or many, or as a class for expanded clones.

NA	TRBV6-5	NA	13	TRBJ1-2	TGTGCCAGCAGCCGAACAGGGTCGGATGGCTACACCTTC	CASSRTGSDGYTF
TRBD1	TRBV18	NA	17	TRBJ2-7	TGTGCCAGCTCACCACGCCTCGGACAGGCAGTTAACTACGAGCAGTACTTC	CASSPRLGQAVNYEQYF
TRBD2	TRBV6-2/TRBV6-3	NA	17	TRBJ2-5	TGTGCCAGCAGTTACGACGGACTAGCGGGAGTAGGAGAGACCCAGTACTTC	CASSYDGLAGVGETQYF
NA	TRBV6-2/TRBV6-3	NA	15	TRBJ2-4	TGTGCCAGCAGTTCGACTACCGGAGCCAAAAACATTCAGTACTTC	CASSSTTGAKNIQYF
TRBD1	TRBV5-1	few	16	TRBJ2-2	TGCGCCAGCAGCTTGGCTTACATAGGGGGCCCCGGGGAGCTGTTTTTT	CASSLAYIGGPGELFF
TRBD2	TRBV24-1	NA	16	TRBJ2-1	TGTGCCACCAGTGATGGTAGCGGGAAGTCCTACAATGAGCAGTTCTTC	CATSDGSGKSYNEQFF
TRBD1	TRBV7-6	NA	17	TRBJ2-7	TGTGCCAGCAGCTTCGGGACAGGGCGCCGCAGGGGTAACGAGCAGTACTTC	CASSFGTGRRRGNEQYF
NA	TRBV11-3	once	14	TRBJ1-1	TGTGCCAGCAGCTTAACAGGGTCAAACACTGAAGCTTTCTTT	CASSLTGSNTEAFF
NA	TRBV5-6	once	16	TRBJ2-5	TGTGCCAGCAGCGGGCGGGCCAGCGGGCCTTGGGAGACCCAGTACTTC	CASSGRASGPWETQYF
TRBD1	TRBV29-1	NA	16	TRBJ1-2	TGCAGCGTTGATAGGGGTACCGCCGGGACAGGACTTGGCTACACCTTC	CSVDRGTAGTGLGYTF
NA	TRBV18	once	13	TRBJ2-5	TGTGCCAGCTCCCTCAGACCTAGGGAGACCCAGTACTTC	CASSLRPRETQYF
TRBD1	TRBV7-9	NA	14	TRBJ2-7	TGTGCCAGCAGCGCTAGGGACAGTTACTACGAGCAGTACTTC	CASSARDSYYEQYF
TRBD1	TRBV5-1	NA	15	TRBJ1-1	TGCGCCAGCAGCTTGGACGGACAGGGGAACACTGAAGCTTTCTTT	CASSLDGQGNTEAFF
NA	TRBV29-1	once	13	TRBJ1-2	TGCAGCGTTGCCAGGGAAGAGGTTGATGGCTACACCTTC	CSVAREEVDGYTF
NA	TRBV7-6	once	13	TRBJ2-1	TGTGCCAGCAGCACACAAAGCTACAATGAGCAGTTCTTC	CASSTQSYNEQFF
TRBD1	TRBV7-9	NA	16	TRBJ2-1	TGTGCCAGCAGCTTACTCGCTGGGACAGCCTACAATGAGCAGTTCTTC	CASSLLAGTAYNEQFF
NA	TRBV6-5	NA	15	TRBJ1-2	TGTGCCACCAATAGGCGGGCAGGGGAGGGTTATGGCTACACCTTC	CATNRRAGEGYGYTF
TRBD1	TRBV27	NA	13	TRBJ2-3	TGTGCCACGTCGACAGGGTCCCTCCCTACGCAGTATTTT	CATSTGSLPTQYF
NA	TRBV4-3	few	17	TRBJ2-2	TGCGCCAGCAGCCAAGAATACGTGGGAGGCCGAACCGGGGAGCTGTTTTTT	CASSQEYVGGRTGELFF
TRBD1	TRBV18	NA	14	TRBJ2-1	TGTGCCAGCTCACCCGACAGGGGAGCCAATGAGCAGTTCTTC	CASSPDRGANEQFF
TRBD2	TRBV6-2/TRBV6-3	NA	16	TRBJ2-3	TGTGCCAGCAGTTTTGAGAAGCGGGAGTGGACTGATACGCAGTATTTT	CASSFEKREWTDTQYF
NA	TRBV25-1	NA	13	TRBJ2-7	TGTGCCAGCGGGGGACGGGGGACTCTCGAGCAGTACTTC	CASGGRGTLEQYF
TRBD1	TRBV19	NA	16	TRBJ2-1	TGTGCCAGTAGTATCACAGGGGGACTCCCGGGGGATGAGCAGTTCTTC	CASSITGGLPGDEQFF
NA	TRBV6-2/TRBV6-3	many	14	TRBJ1-2	TGTGCCAGCAGTTTACAGGGACCTAACTATGGCTACACCTTC	CASSLQGPNYGYTF
NA	TRBV15	NA	17	TRBJ1-5	TGTGCCACCAGCAGAGAAGGAGGCCCTCGGACCGGACAGCCCCAGCATTTT	CATSREGGPRTGQPQHF
NA	TRBV6-5	once	13	TRBJ2-5	TGTGCCAGCCCCGGGACCCGAGGAGGGGCCCAGTACTTC	CASPGTRGGAQYF
TRBD2	TRBV11-2	NA	16	TRBJ2-3	TGTGCCAGCAGCTTAGAACTAGCGGGAGGAGGGGATACGCAGTATTTT	CASSLELAGGGDTQYF
NA	TRBV5-1	NA	15	TRBJ2-1	TGCGCCAGCAGCGTCTACAGGGTCTCAGGAGGTGAGCAGTTCTTC	CASSVYRVSGGEQFF
TRBD1	TRBV19	NA	15	TRBJ1-3	TGTGCCAGTAGTATGGGCAGGGGGCAAGGAAACACCATATATTTT	CASSMGRGQGNTIYF
NA	TRBV19	NA	15	TRBJ1-6	TGTGCCAGTATGAAAGAGGACAACTATAATTCACCCCTCCACTTT	CASMKEDNYNSPLHF
TRBD2	TRBV6-4	NA	18	TRBJ2-2	TGTGCCAGCAGTGACTCGAGGTTAGGGCTAGCGGGTATCGGGGAGCTGTTTTTT	CASSDSRLGLAGIGELFF
NA	TRBV9	NA	14	TRBJ2-6	TGTGCCAGCAGCGTAGCTACCGGGGCCAACGTCCTGACTTTC	CASSVATGANVLTF
TRBD2	TRBV11-2	once	17	TRBJ2-5	TGTGCCAGCAGCTCTCCTGGACTAGCGGGGGGGCGGGAGACCCAGTACTTC	CASSSPGLAGGRETQYF
TRBD2	TRBV3-1/TRBV3-2	NA	17	TRBJ2-1	TGTGCCAGCAGCCAAGAATTGGGGTCGCTAGCGGGAGGTGAGCAGTTCTTC	CASSQELGSLAGGEQFF
TRBD1	TRBV5-5	NA	14	TRBJ2-3	TGTGCCAGCAGCTTCGGACAGGGCACAGATACGCAGTATTTT	CASSFGQGTDTQYF
NA	TRBV4-1	NA	14	TRBJ1-4	TGCGCCAGCAGCCAAGTGGGCAGGAGGCTTAGACTGTTTTTT	CASSQVGRRLRLFF
NA	TRBV2	NA	14	TRBJ2-5	TGTGCCAGCACTACCTCGATGCGGGGAGAGACCCAGTACTTC	CASTTSMRGETQYF
TRBD1	TRBV29-1	NA	12	TRBJ2-7	TGCAGCGTCCTAGGACAGGGCTACGAGCAGTACTTC	CSVLGQGYEQYF
TRBD1	TRBV7-9	NA	16	TRBJ2-3	TGTGCCAGCAGCTTAGTCGGACAGGGGATATTAGATACGCAGTATTTT	CASSLVGQGILDTQYF
NA	TRBV7-9	NA	13	TRBJ1-5	TGTGCCAGCAGCTTAGACTTCTCTCAGCCCCAGCATTTT	CASSLDFSQPQHF
NA	TRBV5-5	NA	15	TRBJ2-7	TGTGCCAGCAGTCTAGCTGAAGGGCCGATCTACGAGCAGTACTTC	CASSLAEGPIYEQYF